The 25 T cell receptor beta chains reported below all come from one sample, sequenced in a study of blood T cell repertoires in COVID-19. Repertoires were generated with immunoSEQ multiplex PCR, while TCRdb's copy carries only in-frame clones and drops some. Of fewer than 350,000 clones listed, just over 85% are singletons. Sequencing input: PBMCs or T cells enriched from blood (not recorded which). The receptors stem from a woman between 40 and 50 years old with acute COVID-19.

The rearrangement uses TRBV6-1 and TRBJ2-1; TRBD1 might be the D (6 bases). CDR1 is MNHNS and CDR2 is SASEGT in the germline V gene. Trimming removed 3 bases from V and 7 bases from J, with 22 bases in between. The CDR3 contains 17 residues. This CDR3 reads CASSDLATGQNVNEQFF. The CDR3 region has the DNA TGTGCCAGCAGTGACCTTGCGACAGGACAGAACGTTAATGAGCAGTTCTTC.

The J gene is TRBJ1-3, the V gene TRBV6-5; 8 bases are shared with TRBD1. V lost 6 bases to trimming and J lost 0 bases; unmatched junction nucleotides: 4. This CDR3 contains 15 residues. From germline, CDR1 is MNHEY and CDR2 SVGAGI. The CDR3 loop reads CASRRGTGSGNTIYF. The CDR3 DNA is TGTGCCAGCAGACGGGGGACAGGCTCTGGAAACACCATATATTTT.

As to this clone: In the same sample, other DNA sequences code for this CDR3. As DNA, the CDR3 is TGTGCCAGCAGCCAAGGGGGCGGTAACTATGGCTACACCTTC. Amino acids: CASSQGGGNYGYTF. V gene TRBV3-1 (or the pseudogene TRBV3-2) combines with J gene TRBJ1-2, with D possibly being TRBD1 (5 bases). This CDR3 region has 14 residues. From germline, CDR1 is LGHDT and CDR2 YNNKEL (reference sequence). Trimming removed 1 base from V and 1 base from J, with 7 bases in between.

This chain joins TRBV5-5 and TRBJ1-2, with 9 nucleotides matching TRBD1. This CDR3 has 13 residues. With 4 bases clipped from V and 6 bases from J, the junction kept 4 bases outside the gene matches. Germline CDR1 and CDR2: SGHKS and YYEKEE (reference sequence). CDR3 sequence: CASSQQGADGYTF. The CDR3 coding sequence is TGTGCCAGCAGCCAACAGGGGGCAGATGGCTACACCTTC. The full variable domain, rest sourced from reference TRBV5-5 and TRBJ1-2, is DAGVTQSPTHLIKTRGQQVTLRCSPISGHKSVSWYQQVLGQGPQFIFQYYEKEERGRGNFPDRFSARQFPNYSSELNVNALLLGDSALYLCASSQQGADGYTFGSGTRLTVV.

V and J are TRBV2 and TRBJ2-2; TRBD2 might be the D (5 bases). Germline V gene data show CDR1 as SNHLY and CDR2 as FYNNEI. The V gene lost 11 bases and the J gene lost 1 base, with 17 bases spanning the gap. This CDR3 spans 15 amino acids. Here the CDR3 DNA reads TGTGCCGACCGGAGTTCGGCGGGGAACACCGGGGAGCTGTTTTTT. Amino acid sequence: CADRSSAGNTGELFF.

The chain carries TRBV6-5 and TRBJ1-6; 10 bases are shared with TRBD1. Germline values: CDR1 MNHEY, CDR2 SVGAGI. The CDR3 covers 16 residues. The junction had 5 bases not matched to a gene; V was cut back by 2 bases and J by 7 bases. The CDR3 nucleotides read TGTGCCAGCAGTTACGCCTGGGACAGGGGCAATTCACCCCTCCACTTT. Its translation: CASSYAWDRGNSPLHF.

V and J are TRBV25-1 and TRBJ2-3; a weak D match, TRBD2 (5 bases). The CDR3 extends over 14 amino acids. The germline V gene encodes CDR1 MGHDK and CDR2 SYGVNS. With 1 base removed from V and 0 bases from J, the gap between germline ends came to 5 bases. The CDR3 coding sequence is TGTGCCAGCAGTGAATGGACTAGCACAGATACGCAGTATTTT. Translated, it gives CASSEWTSTDTQYF.

This clone was detected once. The chain employs TRBV5-1 and TRBJ1-1; the D gene is possibly TRBD1 (5 bases). Germline CDR1 reads SGHRS; CDR2 reads YFSETQ. This CDR3 region has 15 residues. The ends were cut back, 3 bases at V and 5 bases at J, with 17 bases in the middle. CDR3 region: CASSSRGSSGTEAFF. CDR3 coding DNA: TGCGCCAGCAGCTCGCGGGGGTCTTCGGGAACTGAAGCTTTCTTT.

V is TRBV6-1 and J is TRBJ2-7; D not resolved. Trimming removed 0 bases at V and 3 bases at J, with 3 bases between. This CDR3 spans 12 amino acids. CDR1 is MNHNS, CDR2 SASEGT, per germline. This chain's CDR3 is CASSEAYYEQYF. As DNA, the CDR3 is TGTGCCAGCAGTGAAGCCTACTACGAGCAGTACTTC.

This chain links TRBV9 with TRBJ1-2; 9 nucleotides align to TRBD1. The V and J ends lost 3 bases and 14 bases, in that order; junction bases with no gene match: 8. There are 12 residues in the CDR3. Germline assignment: CDR1 SGDLS and CDR2 YYNGEE. CDR3 coding DNA: TGTGCCAGCAGCGGCCAACAGGGGGCGAGTACCTTC. Protein: CASSGQQGASTF.

The genes are TRBV5-1 and TRBJ1-2, with D unclear. V was cut by 0 bases and J by 4 bases, with 7 bases left in between. The CDR3 has 13 amino acids. In germline, CDR1 is SGHRS, CDR2 YFSETQ. The CDR3 is CASSLGQIYGYTF. CDR3 coding DNA: TGCGCCAGCAGCTTGGGGCAGATCTATGGCTACACCTTC. The full variable domain, with the rest looked up from reference TRBV5-1 and TRBJ1-2, is KAGVTQTPRYLIKTRGQQVTLSCSPISGHRSVSWYQQTPGQGLQFLFEYFSETQRNKGNFPGRFSGRQFSNSRSEMNVSTLELGDSALYLCASSLGQIYGYTFGSGTRLTVV.

The CDR3 spells CASSVEGGRGNTIYF. The DNA of the CDR3 is TGTGCCAGCAGCGTAGAAGGAGGGAGAGGAAACACCATATATTTT. V is TRBV9 and J is TRBJ1-3; no firm D call. The length of the CDR3 is 15 residues. V lost 0 bases, J lost 4 bases, and 11 bases lay in between. Looked up from germline, CDR1 is SGDLS and CDR2 is YYNGEE.

The V gene is TRBV2, the J gene TRBJ2-7; D is uncertain. The CDR3 covers 13 residues. Between the trimmed V and J ends, which lost 3 bases and 6 bases, there was a span of 12 bases. CDR1 is SNHLY, CDR2 FYNNEI, per germline. CDR3 region: CASSDTIKREQYF. For the CDR3, the DNA is TGTGCCAGCAGTGATACCATTAAGCGCGAGCAGTACTTC. The full variable domain, its missing parts supplied by reference TRBV2 and TRBJ2-7, is EPEVTQTPSHQVTQMGQEVILRCVPISNHLYFYWYRQILGQKVEFLVSFYNNEISEKSEIFDDQFSVERPDGSNFTLKIRSTKLEDSAMYFCASSDTIKREQYFGPGTRLTVT.

The rearrangement uses TRBV3-1 (or the pseudogene TRBV3-2) and TRBJ2-5, with 9 bases matching TRBD2. CDR1 LGHDT and CDR2 YNNKEL come from the germline V gene (reference sequence). The CDR3 sequence is 16 residues long. Losses at the gene ends were 8 bases for V and 0 bases for J; bases not matched to a gene: 10. This CDR3 is CASGDGLALNQETQYF. Written as DNA, the CDR3 is TGTGCCAGCGGGGACGGACTAGCGCTAAACCAAGAGACCCAGTACTTC.

The chain links TRBV7-2 to TRBJ2-6; a weak D match, TRBD1 (6 bases). The CDR3 has 16 residues. The germline CDR1 and CDR2 sequences are SGHTA and FQGNSA. Trimming cost V 1 base and J 2 bases, with 9 bases left between them. The CDR3 DNA follows: TGTGCCAGCAGCTTAGTGCACAGGGCTGGGGCCAACGTCCTGACTTTC. Translated, it gives CASSLVHRAGANVLTF.

The CDR3 region is CAIRRFLAAQETQYF. DNA for the CDR3: TGTGCCATCAGGCGTTTTCTAGCGGCCCAAGAGACCCAGTACTTC. The rearrangement links TRBV10-3 to TRBJ2-5; 7 bases line up with TRBD2. This CDR3 region has 15 residues. Germline values: CDR1 ENHRY, CDR2 SYGVKD. The J segment lost 1 base and the V segment lost 6 bases, leaving 8 bases of the junction unmatched.

This clone has a single count. The CDR3 is CASSLAGTRDTDTQYF. The CDR3 coding sequence is TGTGCCAGCAGCTTAGCCGGGACTAGAGACACAGATACGCAGTATTTT. The V and J genes are TRBV7-2 and TRBJ2-3, with 8 bases identical to TRBD2. CDR1 is SGHTA and CDR2 is FQGNSA in the germline V gene. CDR3 size: 16 residues. The V segment lost 0 bases and the J segment 2 bases; nucleotides outside the gene matches: 4.

In this sample, this clone turned up once. The gene calls are TRBV28 and TRBJ2-1; 8 nucleotides line up with TRBD1. Germline values: CDR1 MDHEN, CDR2 SYDVKM. The length of the CDR3 is 16 residues. V shed 2 bases and J 0 bases; nucleotides not matched to a gene: 3. Written as DNA, the CDR3 is TGTGCCAGCAGTTTACCTGGACAGGGCTCCTACAATGAGCAGTTCTTC. It specifies CASSLPGQGSYNEQFF.

This clone was seen more than once but under ten times. This chain uses TRBV10-3 with TRBJ2-2; 10 bases are a match to TRBD2. This CDR3 spans 18 amino acids. CDR1 is ENHRY and CDR2 is SYGVKD in the germline V gene. The J segment lost 5 bases and the V segment lost 8 bases, leaving 17 bases of the junction unmatched. CDR3 nucleotide sequence: TGTGCCATCCCTCTTGAAGACAGCGGGGGGGCCGGTACCGGGGAGCTGTTTTTT. Translated, it gives CAIPLEDSGGAGTGELFF.

The chain recombines TRBV28 with TRBJ1-1, with D possibly TRBD1 on 6 matching bases. This CDR3 is 12 amino acids long. CDR1 and CDR2 (germline): MDHEN, SYDVKM. Trimming removed 6 bases from V and 4 bases from J, with 9 bases in between. CDR3 DNA sequence: TGTGCCAGCAGCAACAGGGCCACTGAAGCTTTCTTT. Its protein product is CASSNRATEAFF.

The chain is built from TRBV24-1 and TRBJ2-5; D might be TRBD2 (6 bases). Germline V gene data show CDR1 as KGHDR and CDR2 as SFDVKD. The germline V and J ends were trimmed by 3 bases and 4 bases, with 8 bases remaining between them. The CDR3 is 13 residues long. The CDR3 nucleotides are TGTGCCACCAGTGATATCGGGGGAGAGACCCAGTACTTC. Encoded protein: CATSDIGGETQYF.

This clone was counted only a few times. The chain carries TRBV4-2 and TRBJ2-5; D is unresolved. Trimming shortened V by 0 bases and J by 0 bases, and 8 bases separated the two germline ends. CDR1 is LGHNA, CDR2 YNFKEQ, per germline. The CDR3 loop spans 15 amino acids. The CDR3 reads CASSQDPRYQETQYF. As DNA, the CDR3 is TGTGCCAGCAGCCAAGATCCCCGGTACCAAGAGACCCAGTACTTC.

V gene TRBV12-3 or TRBV12-4 combines with J gene TRBJ1-5, with D uncertain. The V end was cut by 4 bases, the J end by 4 bases, with 8 bases between. There are 13 residues in the CDR3. In DNA, the CDR3 is TGTGCCAGCAGTTGGGCCATTAATCAGCCCCAGCATTTT. This gives the protein CASSWAINQPQHF.

The chain joins TRBV29-1 to TRBJ2-1; 8 bases align to TRBD2. The V gene end was trimmed by 5 bases and the J gene end by 0 bases; junction bases not matched to a gene: 3. The CDR3 has 14 residues. Germline V CDR1 and CDR2: SQVTM, ANQGSEA. The CDR3 spells CSVISGSSYNEQFF. The DNA of the CDR3 is TGCAGCGTTATAAGCGGGAGCTCCTACAATGAGCAGTTCTTC.

This clone was seen only once. The chain couples TRBV6-2 or TRBV6-3 to TRBJ2-3; TRBD2 aligns across 7 bases. CDR1 MNHEY and CDR2 SVGEGT come from the germline V gene. V gave up 2 bases and J gave up 2 bases; unmatched junction bases: 4. There are 15 residues in the CDR3. The DNA for the CDR3 is TGTGCCAGCAGTTACGGGGGGGGGTACACAGATACGCAGTATTTT. This sequence encodes CASSYGGGYTDTQYF.